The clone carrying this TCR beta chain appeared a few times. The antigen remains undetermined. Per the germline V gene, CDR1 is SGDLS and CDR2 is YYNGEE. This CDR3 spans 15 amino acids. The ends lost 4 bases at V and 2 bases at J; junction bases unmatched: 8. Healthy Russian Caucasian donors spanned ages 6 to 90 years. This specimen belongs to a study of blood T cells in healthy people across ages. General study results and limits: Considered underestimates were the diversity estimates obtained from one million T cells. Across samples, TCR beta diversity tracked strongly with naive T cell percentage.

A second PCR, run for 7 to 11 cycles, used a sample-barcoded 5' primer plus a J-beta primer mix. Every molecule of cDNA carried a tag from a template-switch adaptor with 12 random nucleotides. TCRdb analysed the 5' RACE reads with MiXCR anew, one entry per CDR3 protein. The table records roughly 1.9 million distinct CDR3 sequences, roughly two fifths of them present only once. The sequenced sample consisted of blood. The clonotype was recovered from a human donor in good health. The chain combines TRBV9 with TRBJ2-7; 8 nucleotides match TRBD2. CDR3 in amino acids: CASSPLGGGPYEQYF. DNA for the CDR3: TGTGCCAGCAGCCCCTTGGGCGGGGGGCCCTACGAGCAGTACTTC.